This T cell receptor (beta chain) was identified during a study of early T cells in non-severe SARS-CoV-2 infection. Study-wide background: Bulk RNA isolated from unsorted whole blood underwent sequencing; chains were not paired. Findings of the study overall: Matching with VDJdb favored anti-spike CD8 responses (missing private and CD4 specificities).

This clonotype was recorded a few times. The target antigen is unknown. Molecules of cDNA were individually given unique molecular identifiers that were attached to them. From the 5' RACE reads, TCRdb called clonotypes with MiXCR, one entry per CDR3 protein. The table has 35,000 to 45,000 distinct CDR3 sequences, roughly 6% seen once. The source is an adult who was a healthcare worker with PCR-confirmed SARS-CoV-2 infection or an uninfected control (not recorded which). The sample was whole blood, taken at baseline.

The CDR3 region is CSVWGEVEGYTF. Written as DNA, the CDR3 is TGCAGCGTGTGGGGGGAAGTAGAAGGCTACACCTTC. The chain uses TRBV29-1 and TRBJ1-2; D is possibly TRBD1 (5 bases). The germline V gene has CDR1 SQVTM and CDR2 ANQGSEA. Trimming stripped 6 bases from V and 8 bases from J, with 16 bases between. This CDR3 comprises 12 residues.